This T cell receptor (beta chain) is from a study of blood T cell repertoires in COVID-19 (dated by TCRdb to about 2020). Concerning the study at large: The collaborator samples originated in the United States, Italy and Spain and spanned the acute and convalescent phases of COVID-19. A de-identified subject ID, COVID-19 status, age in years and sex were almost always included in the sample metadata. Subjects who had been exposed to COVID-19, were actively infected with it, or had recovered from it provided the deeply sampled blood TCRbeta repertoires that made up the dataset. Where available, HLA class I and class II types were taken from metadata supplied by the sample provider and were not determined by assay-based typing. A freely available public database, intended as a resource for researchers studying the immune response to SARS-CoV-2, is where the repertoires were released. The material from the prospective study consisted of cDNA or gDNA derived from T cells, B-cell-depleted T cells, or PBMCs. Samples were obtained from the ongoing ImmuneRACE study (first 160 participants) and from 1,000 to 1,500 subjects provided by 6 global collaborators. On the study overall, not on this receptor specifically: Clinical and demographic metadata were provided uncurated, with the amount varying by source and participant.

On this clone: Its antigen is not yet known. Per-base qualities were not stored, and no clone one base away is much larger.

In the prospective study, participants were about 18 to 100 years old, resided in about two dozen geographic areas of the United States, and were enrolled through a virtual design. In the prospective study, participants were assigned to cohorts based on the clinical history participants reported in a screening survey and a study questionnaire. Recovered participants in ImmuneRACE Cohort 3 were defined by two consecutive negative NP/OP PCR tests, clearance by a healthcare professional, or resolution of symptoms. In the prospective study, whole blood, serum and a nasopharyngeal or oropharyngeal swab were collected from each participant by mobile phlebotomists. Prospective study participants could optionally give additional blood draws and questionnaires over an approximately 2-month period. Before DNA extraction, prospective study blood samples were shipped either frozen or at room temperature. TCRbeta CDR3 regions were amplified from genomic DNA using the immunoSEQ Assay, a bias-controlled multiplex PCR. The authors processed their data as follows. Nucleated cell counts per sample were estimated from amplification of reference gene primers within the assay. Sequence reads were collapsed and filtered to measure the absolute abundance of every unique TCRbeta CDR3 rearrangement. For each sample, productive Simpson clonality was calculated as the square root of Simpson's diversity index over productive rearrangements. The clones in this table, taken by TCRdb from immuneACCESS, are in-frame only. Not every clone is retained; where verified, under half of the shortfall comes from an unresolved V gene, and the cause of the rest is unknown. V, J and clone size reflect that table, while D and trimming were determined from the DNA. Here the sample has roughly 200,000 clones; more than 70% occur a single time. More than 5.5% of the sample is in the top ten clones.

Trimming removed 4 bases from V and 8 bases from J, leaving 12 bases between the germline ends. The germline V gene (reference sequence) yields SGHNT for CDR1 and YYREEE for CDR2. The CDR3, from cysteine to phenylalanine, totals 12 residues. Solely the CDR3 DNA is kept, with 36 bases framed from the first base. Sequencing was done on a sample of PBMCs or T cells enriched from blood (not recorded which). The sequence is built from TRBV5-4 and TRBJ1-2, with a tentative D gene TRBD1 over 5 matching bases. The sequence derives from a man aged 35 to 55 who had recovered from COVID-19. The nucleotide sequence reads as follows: TGTGCCAGCAGCAACAGGTTTCACGGCTACACCTTC. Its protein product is CASSNRFHGYTF.